This T cell receptor (beta chain) was documented in a study of identical twins (dated by TCRdb to 2016 to 2017). Regarding the study in general: To test whether fetal clonotypes persist, the study used deep sequencing on TCR alpha and beta repertoires from monozygotic twins, unrelated adults of various ages, and cord blood. Replicate twin experiments were performed at different times using different library preparation protocols to rule out contamination. On the study overall, not on this receptor specifically: Conclusions relied on cross-sectional statistical analysis, since the same donors could not be followed over many years. The excess sharing between twins in beta out-of-frame sequences was weaker because fewer shared sequences reduced the signal-to-noise ratio. Fewer insertions were carried by abundant cord blood beta clonotypes, a similar but weaker trend appeared in young adult naive repertoires, and no such trend appeared in memory repertoires. Compared with coincidental sharing between unrelated individuals, out-of-frame TCR alpha sequences shared between twins had an excess of sequences with low generation probability. Recombination models systematically underestimated out-of-frame TCR alpha sharing in monozygotic twins but agreed with sharing between unrelated individuals. Zero-insertion analyses could be partly confounded by invariant T cells such as MAIT and iNKT, though diverse VJ usage argued against such confounding for most clonotypes.

Only healthy Caucasian donors were included. Miltenyi CD45RO+ enrichment and human naive T-cell isolation kits were used to isolate memory (CD45RO+) and naive T cells from PBMC. CDR1 and CDR2, per the germline V gene (reference sequence), are LNHDA and SQIVND. Here V drops 9 bases and J drops 7 bases, and the junction holds 19 bases not matched to any gene. The CDR3 runs 17 amino acids, cysteine and phenylalanine included. The DNA shown is the 51-base CDR3, in frame from base 1. Turning to this clonotype: The specificity of this receptor is unknown. No base-level quality is on record; no much larger clone is a single base apart.

Preparation of the library involved 5' RACE. Sequencing relied on an Illumina HiSeq 2000. Template switching introduced a universal primer binding site; the final cDNA contained a unique molecular identifier, enabling accurate counting of TCR cDNA molecules. Specific primers in the conserved constant-segment region were used to synthesize first-strand cDNA for the TCR alpha and beta chains. To control for contamination, each cDNA library was double barcoded with a SMART-Mk sample barcode plus Illumina barcodes. TruSeq adapter sequences along with Illumina sample barcodes were introduced in two successive PCR steps. The Illumina HiSeq platform was used with custom primers to sequence TCR alpha and beta cDNA libraries. The original pipeline was this. Unique molecular identifiers were extracted from raw reads with MiGEC, and CDR3 positions were determined with MiXCR. For each individual, recombination models were inferred using an EM algorithm with the repgenHMM and IGoR tools. Shared clonotypes were analyzed with the tcR package in R, and sharing was normalized by the product of cloneset sizes. To study raw recombination without the effects of thymic and clonal selection, out-of-frame nonproductive sequences were analyzed. TCRdb took the public reads, trimmed them with fastp at Q25, ran MiXCR for clone calling and kept in-frame beta chains. A single entry per CDR3 protein holds the most common genes and DNA from its merged rows. TCRdb, rather than the study authors, made the V and J calls. Across this sample there are about 100,000 distinct CDR3 sequences, with 5.9% seen only once. Together, the top ten hold approximately 12% of the sample.

The receptor chain draws on TRBV19 and TRBJ2-2, and TRBD2 aligns with 8 junction nucleotides. The origin of this receptor is a woman aged 45-65 years in good health. The material sequenced was memory T cells sorted from blood. Reading the label with the study, this specimen's cell subset or site is: CD45RO+ enriched T cells. The DNA sequence is as follows: TGTGCCAGCCGAGTCGTTAGCGGGACCGGTGCGAGCGGGGAGCTGTTTTTT. Its protein product is CASRVVSGTGASGELFF. The full variable domain, with segments outside the CDR3 supplied by the reference TRBV19 and TRBJ2-2 proteins, appears as DGGITQSPKYLFRKEGQNVTLSCEQNLNHDAMYWYRQDPGQGLRLIYYSQIVNDFQKGDIAEGYSVSREKKESFPLTVTSAQKNPTAFYLCASRVVSGTGASGELFFGEGSRLTVL.